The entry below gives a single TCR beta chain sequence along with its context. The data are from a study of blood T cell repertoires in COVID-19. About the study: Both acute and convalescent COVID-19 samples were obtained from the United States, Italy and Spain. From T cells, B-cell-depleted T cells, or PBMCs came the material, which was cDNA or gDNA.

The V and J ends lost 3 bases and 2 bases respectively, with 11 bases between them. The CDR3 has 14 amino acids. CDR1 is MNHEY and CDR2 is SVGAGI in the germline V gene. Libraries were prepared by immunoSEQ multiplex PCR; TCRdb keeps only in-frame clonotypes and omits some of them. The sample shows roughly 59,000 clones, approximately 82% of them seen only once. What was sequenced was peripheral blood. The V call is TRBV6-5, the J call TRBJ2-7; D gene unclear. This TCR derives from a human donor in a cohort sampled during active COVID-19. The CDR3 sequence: CASSYSGSTYEQYF. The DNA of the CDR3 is TGTGCCAGCAGTTATTCCGGGTCAACCTACGAGCAGTACTTC.